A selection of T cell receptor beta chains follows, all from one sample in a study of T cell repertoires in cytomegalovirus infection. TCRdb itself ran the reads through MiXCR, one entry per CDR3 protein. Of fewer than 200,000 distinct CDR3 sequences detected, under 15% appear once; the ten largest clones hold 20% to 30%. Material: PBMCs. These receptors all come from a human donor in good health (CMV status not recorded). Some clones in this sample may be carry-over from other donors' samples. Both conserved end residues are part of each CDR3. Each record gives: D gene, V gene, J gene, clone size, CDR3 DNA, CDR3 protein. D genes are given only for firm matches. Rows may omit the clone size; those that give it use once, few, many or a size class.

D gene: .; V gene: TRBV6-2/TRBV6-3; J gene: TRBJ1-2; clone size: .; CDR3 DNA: TGTGCCACCAATCGGGAGGACTCTAGGGGCTACACCTTC; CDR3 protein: CATNREDSRGYTF
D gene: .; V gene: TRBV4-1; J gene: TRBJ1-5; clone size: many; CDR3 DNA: TGCGCCAGCAGCCCTCCCCAGAACGACCAGCCCCAGCATTTT; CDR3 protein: CASSPPQNDQPQHF
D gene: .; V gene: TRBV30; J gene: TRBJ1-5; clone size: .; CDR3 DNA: TGTGCCTGGAGTGTACAGGGACGGGGTAGCAATCAGCCCCAGCATTTT; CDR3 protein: CAWSVQGRGSNQPQHF
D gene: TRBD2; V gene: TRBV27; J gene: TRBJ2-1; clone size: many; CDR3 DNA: TGTGCCAGCAGTTTGGTAGGACTAGCGGGAGGTAGGTCCTACAATGAGCAGTTCTTC; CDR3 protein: CASSLVGLAGGRSYNEQFF
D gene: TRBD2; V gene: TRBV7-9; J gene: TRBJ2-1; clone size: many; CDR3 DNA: TGTGCCAGCAGCTTAGGCCGACGGGGGGACAATGAGCAGTTCTTC; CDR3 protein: CASSLGRRGDNEQFF
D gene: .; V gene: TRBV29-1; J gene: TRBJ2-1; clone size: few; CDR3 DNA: TGCAGCGTTGATTTTAGGTTTCAGTACAATGAGCAGTTCTTC; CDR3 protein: CSVDFRFQYNEQFF
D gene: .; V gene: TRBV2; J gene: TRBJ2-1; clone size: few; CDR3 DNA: TGTGCCAGCAGCGAATCGACACTGTACAATGAGCAGTTCTTC; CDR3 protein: CASSESTLYNEQFF
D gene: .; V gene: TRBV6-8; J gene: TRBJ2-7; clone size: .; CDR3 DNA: TGTGCCAGCAGTGGAACAGTAGACCTCTACGAGCAGTACTTC; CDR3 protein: CASSGTVDLYEQYF
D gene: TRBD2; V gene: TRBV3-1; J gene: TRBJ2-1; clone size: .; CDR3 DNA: TGTGCCAGCAGCCACAGCGGGGGGGGTTACAATGAGCAGTTCTTC; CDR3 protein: CASSHSGGGYNEQFF
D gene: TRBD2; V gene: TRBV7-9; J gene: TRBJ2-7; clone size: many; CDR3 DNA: TGTGCCAGCAGCTTTACTAGCGGATCCTACGAGCAGTACTTC; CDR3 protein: CASSFTSGSYEQYF
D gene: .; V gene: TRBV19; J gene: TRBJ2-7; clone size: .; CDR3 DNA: TGTGCCAGTAGTATTCAAGTTGCCTACGAGCAGTACTTC; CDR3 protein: CASSIQVAYEQYF
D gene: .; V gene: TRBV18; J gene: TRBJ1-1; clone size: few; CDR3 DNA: TGTGCCAGCCTGGGACACCCTAACACTGAAGCTTTCTTT; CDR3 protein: CASLGHPNTEAFF
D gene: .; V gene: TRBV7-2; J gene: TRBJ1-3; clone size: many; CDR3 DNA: TGTGCCAGCAGCCCCCGCCCCGGCCAAGGTGGAAACACCATATATTTT; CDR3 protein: CASSPRPGQGGNTIYF
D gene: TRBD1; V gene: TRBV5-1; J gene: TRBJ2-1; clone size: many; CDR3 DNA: TGCGCCAGCACCCCACAGGGGATCGGAGAGCAGTTCTTC; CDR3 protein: CASTPQGIGEQFF
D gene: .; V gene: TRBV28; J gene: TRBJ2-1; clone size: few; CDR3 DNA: TGTGCCAGCAGGCAAGGGTTCGTTAGTGAGCAGTTCTTC; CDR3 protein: CASRQGFVSEQFF
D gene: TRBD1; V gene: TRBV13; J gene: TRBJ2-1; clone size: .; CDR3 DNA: TGTGCCAGCAGCTCCCGGGACAGGTTCAATGAGCAGTTCTTC; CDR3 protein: CASSSRDRFNEQFF
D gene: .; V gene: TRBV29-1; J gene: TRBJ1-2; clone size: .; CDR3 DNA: TGCAGCGTTGTCCCAGGGAACTATGGCTACACCTTC; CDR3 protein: CSVVPGNYGYTF
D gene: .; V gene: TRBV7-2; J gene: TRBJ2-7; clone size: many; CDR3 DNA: TGTGCCAGCAGCTTAGAGGGTCGGGAGCAGTACTTC; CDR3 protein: CASSLEGREQYF
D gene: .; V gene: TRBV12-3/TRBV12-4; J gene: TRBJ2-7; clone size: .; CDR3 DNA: TGTGCCAGCAGTTTCGGGCGGGGATTATCCTACGAGCAGTACTTC; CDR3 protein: CASSFGRGLSYEQYF
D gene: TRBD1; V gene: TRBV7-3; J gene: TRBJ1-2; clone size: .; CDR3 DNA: TGTGCCAGCAGCTCCGGGACAGCGGACAGCTACACCTTC; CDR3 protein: CASSSGTADSYTF
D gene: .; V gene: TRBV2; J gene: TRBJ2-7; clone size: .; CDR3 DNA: TGTGCCAGCAGTATTCAGGCTGACTACGAGCAGTACTTC; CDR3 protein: CASSIQADYEQYF
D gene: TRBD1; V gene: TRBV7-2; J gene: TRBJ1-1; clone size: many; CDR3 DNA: TGTGCCAGCAGCCCGGGACAGGGACGGCACACTGAAGCTTTCTTT; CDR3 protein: CASSPGQGRHTEAFF
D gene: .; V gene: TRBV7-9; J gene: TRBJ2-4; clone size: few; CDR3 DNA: TGTGCCAGCAGCGAAAGACAACAGGGACTAGCCAAAAACATTCAGTACTTC; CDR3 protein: CASSERQQGLAKNIQYF
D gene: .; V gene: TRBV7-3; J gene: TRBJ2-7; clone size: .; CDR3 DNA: TGTGCCAGCAGCTTAACCTCGGGACCTTCTGGCGAGCAGTACTTC; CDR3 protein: CASSLTSGPSGEQYF
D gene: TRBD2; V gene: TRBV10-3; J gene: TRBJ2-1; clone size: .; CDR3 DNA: TGTGCCATCAGTGAAAGCGGGGGGCAGGTGAATGAGCAGTTCTTC; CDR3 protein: CAISESGGQVNEQFF
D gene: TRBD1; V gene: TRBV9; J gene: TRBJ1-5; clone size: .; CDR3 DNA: TGTGCCAGCAGCGTAGGGACAGGGCACAATCAGCCCCAGCATTTT; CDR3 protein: CASSVGTGHNQPQHF